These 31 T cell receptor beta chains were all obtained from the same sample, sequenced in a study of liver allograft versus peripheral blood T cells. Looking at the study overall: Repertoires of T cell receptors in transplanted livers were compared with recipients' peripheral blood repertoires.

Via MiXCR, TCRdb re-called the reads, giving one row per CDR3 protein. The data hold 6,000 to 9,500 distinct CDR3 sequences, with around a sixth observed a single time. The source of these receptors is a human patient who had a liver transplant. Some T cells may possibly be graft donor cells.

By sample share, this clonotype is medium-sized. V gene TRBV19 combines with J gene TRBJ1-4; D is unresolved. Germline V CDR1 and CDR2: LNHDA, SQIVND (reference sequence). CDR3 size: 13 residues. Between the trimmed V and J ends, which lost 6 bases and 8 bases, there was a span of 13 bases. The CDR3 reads CASRSGWIEKLFF. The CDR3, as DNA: TGTGCCAGTAGGTCTGGCTGGATCGAAAAACTGTTTTTT.

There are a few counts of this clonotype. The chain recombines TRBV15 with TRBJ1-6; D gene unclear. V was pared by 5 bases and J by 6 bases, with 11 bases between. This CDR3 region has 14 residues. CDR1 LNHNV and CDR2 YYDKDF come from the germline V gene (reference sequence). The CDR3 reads CATSVRTANSPLHF. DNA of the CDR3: TGTGCCACCAGCGTCCGGACCGCTAATTCACCCCTCCACTTT.

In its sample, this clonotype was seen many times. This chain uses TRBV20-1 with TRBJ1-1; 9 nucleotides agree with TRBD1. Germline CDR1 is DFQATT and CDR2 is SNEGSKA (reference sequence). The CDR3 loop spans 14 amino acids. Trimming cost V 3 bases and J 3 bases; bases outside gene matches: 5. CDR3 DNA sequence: TGCAGTGCTAGTGTGAGACAGGGGGACACTGAAGCTTTCTTT. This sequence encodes CSASVRQGDTEAFF.

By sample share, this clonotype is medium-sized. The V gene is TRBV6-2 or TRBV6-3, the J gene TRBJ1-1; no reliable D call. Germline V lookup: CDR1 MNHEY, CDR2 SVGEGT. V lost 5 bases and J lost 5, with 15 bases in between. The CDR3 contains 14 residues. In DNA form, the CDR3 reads TGTGCCAGCAGTGGGTTCTCTCTGAGGACTGAAGCTTTCTTT. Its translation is CASSGFSLRTEAFF.

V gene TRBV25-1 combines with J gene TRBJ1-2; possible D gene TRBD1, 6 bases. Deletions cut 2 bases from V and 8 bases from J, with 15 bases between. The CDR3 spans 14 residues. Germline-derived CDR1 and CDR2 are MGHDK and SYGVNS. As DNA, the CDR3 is TGTGCCAGCAGTGAACTCTGGGGGGACAACGGCTACACCTTC. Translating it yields CASSELWGDNGYTF.

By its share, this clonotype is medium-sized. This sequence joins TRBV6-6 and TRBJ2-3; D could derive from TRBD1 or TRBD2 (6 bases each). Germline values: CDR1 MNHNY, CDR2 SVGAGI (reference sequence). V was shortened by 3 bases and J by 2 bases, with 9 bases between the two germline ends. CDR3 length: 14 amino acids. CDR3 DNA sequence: TGTGCCAGCAGTTATGGGGGGCTCACAGATACGCAGTATTTT. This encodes CASSYGGLTDTQYF.

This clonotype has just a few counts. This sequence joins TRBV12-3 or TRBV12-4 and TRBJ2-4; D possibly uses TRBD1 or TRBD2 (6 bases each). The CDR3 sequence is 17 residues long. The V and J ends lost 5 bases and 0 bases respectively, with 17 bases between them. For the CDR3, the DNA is TGTGCCAGCAGTACCGCTAAGGGGGGAAAAGCCAAAAACATTCAGTACTTC. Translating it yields CASSTAKGGKAKNIQYF.

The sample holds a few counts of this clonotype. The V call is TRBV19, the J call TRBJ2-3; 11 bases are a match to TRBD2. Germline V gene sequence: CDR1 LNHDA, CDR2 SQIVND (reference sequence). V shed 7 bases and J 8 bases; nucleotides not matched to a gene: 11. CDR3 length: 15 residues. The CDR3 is CASKGLAGNAGTQYF. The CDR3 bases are TGTGCCAGTAAAGGACTAGCGGGTAATGCGGGTACGCAGTATTTT.

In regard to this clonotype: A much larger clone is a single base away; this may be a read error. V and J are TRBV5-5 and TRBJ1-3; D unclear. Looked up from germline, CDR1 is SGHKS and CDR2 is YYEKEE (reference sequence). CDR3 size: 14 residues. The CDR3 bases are TGTGTCAGCAGCCTGGCGAGGACGGGAAACACCATATATTTT. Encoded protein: CVSSLARTGNTIYF. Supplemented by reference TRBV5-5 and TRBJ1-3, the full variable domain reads DAGVTQSPTHLIKTRGQQVTLRCSPISGHKSVSWYQQVLGQGPQFIFQYYEKEERGRGNFPDRFSARQFPNYSSELNVNALLLGDSALYLCVSSLARTGNTIYFGEGSWLTVV.

CDR3 nucleotide sequence: TGTGCCAGCAGCGTCGTCGGCCGCCACACCATATATTTT. Translated, it gives CASSVVGRHTIYF. The chain employs TRBV2 and TRBJ1-3; D unresolved. This CDR3 spans 13 amino acids. V shed 6 bases and J shed 8 bases, with 14 bases lying between them. The germline V gene has CDR1 SNHLY and CDR2 FYNNEI.

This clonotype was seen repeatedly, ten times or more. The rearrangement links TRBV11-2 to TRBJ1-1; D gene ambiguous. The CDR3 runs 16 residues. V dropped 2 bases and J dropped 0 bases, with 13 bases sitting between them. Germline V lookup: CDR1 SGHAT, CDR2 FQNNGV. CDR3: CASSLRFGLVNTEAFF. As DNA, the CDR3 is TGTGCCAGCAGCTTAAGGTTCGGACTGGTGAACACTGAAGCTTTCTTT.

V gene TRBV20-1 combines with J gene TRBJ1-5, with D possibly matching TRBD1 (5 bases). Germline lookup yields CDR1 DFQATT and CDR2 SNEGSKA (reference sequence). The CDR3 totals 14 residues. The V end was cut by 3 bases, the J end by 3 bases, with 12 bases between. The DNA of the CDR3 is TGCAGTGCTAGGGGCGGAGGGGACAATCAGCCCCAGCATTTT. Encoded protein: CSARGGGDNQPQHF.

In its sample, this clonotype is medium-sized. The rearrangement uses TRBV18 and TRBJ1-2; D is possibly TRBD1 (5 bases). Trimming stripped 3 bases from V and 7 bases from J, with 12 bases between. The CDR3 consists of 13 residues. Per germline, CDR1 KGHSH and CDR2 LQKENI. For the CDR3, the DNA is TGTGCCAGCTCACCTCTGGGGGAAGTTGGCTACACCTTC. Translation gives CASSPLGEVGYTF.

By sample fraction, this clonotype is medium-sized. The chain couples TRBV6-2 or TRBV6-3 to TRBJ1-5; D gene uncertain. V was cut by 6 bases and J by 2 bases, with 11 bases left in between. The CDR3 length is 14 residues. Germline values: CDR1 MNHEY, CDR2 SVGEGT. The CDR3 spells CASSLRKGNQPQHF. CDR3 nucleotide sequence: TGTGCCAGCAGCCTCCGGAAGGGCAATCAGCCCCAGCATTTT.

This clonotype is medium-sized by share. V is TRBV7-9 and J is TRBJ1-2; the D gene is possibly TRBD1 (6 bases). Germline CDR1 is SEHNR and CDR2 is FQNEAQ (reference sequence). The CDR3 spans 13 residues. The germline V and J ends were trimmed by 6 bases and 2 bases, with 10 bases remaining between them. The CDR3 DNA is TGTGCCAGCAGTTCCAGGGGAAACTATGGCTACACCTTC. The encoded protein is CASSSRGNYGYTF.

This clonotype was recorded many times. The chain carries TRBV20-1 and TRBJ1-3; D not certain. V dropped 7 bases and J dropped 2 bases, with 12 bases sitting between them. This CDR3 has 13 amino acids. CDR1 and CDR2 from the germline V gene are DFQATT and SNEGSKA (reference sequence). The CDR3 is CSGSASAGNTIYF. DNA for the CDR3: TGCAGTGGGTCAGCCTCCGCTGGAAACACCATATATTTT.

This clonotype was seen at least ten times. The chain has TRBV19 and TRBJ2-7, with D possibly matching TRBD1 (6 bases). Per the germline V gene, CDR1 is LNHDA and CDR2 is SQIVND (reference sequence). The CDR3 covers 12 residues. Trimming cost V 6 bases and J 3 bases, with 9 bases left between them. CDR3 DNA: TGTGCCAGTAGAGGGGACATCTACGAGCAGTACTTC. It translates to CASRGDIYEQYF.

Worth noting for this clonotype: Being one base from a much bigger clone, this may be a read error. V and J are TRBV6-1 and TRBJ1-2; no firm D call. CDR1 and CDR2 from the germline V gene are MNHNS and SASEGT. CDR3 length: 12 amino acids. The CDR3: CASHARNLGFTF. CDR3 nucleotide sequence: TGTGCCAGCCACGCGAGGAACCTTGGCTTCACCTTC.

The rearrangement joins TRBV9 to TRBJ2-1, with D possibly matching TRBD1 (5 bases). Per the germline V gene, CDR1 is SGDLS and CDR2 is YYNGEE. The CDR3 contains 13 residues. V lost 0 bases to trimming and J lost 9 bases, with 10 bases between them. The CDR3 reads CASSVARVGEQFF. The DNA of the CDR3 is TGTGCCAGCAGCGTAGCCAGGGTGGGTGAGCAGTTCTTC.

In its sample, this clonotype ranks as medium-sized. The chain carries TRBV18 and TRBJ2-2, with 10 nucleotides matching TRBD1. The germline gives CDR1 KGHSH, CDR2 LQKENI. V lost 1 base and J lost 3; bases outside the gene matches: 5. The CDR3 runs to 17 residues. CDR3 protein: CASSPRTGTGDTGELFF. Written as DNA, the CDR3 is TGTGCCAGCTCACCACGTACCGGGACAGGGGACACCGGGGAGCTGTTTTTT.

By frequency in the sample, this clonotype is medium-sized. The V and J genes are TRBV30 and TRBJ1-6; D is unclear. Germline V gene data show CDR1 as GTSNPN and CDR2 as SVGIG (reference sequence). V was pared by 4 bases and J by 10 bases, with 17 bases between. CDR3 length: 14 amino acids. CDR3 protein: CAWTVAPSRSPLHF. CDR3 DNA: TGTGCCTGGACAGTAGCCCCTTCGAGGTCACCCCTCCACTTT.

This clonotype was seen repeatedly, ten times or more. This CDR3 is CSASMETEAFF. The DNA of the CDR3 is TGCAGTGCTAGCATGGAAACTGAAGCTTTCTTT. The rearrangement uses TRBV20-1 and TRBJ1-1; no reliable D call. The CDR3 has 11 residues. Trimming pared 3 bases from V and 5 bases from J, leaving 7 bases between. The V gene's germline CDR1 is DFQATT and CDR2 SNEGSKA (reference sequence).

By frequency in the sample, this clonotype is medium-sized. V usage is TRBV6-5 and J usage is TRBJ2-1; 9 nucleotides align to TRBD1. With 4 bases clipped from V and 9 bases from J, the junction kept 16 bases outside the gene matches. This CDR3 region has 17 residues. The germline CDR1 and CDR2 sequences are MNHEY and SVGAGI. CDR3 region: CASSSVTRDRERGEQFF. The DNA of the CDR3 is TGTGCCAGCAGTTCTGTGACCCGGGACAGGGAACGTGGTGAGCAGTTCTTC.

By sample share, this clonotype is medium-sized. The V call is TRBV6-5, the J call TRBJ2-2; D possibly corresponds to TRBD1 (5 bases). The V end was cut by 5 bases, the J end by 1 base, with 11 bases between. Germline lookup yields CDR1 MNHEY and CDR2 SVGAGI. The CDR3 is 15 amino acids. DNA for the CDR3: TGTGCCAGCAGTCCAGGGTCTGGGAACACCGGGGAGCTGTTTTTT. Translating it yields CASSPGSGNTGELFF.

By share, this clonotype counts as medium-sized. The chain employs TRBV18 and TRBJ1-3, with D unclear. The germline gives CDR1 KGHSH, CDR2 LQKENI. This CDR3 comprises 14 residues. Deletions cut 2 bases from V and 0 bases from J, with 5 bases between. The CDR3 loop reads CASSPVSSGNTIYF. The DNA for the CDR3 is TGTGCCAGCTCACCAGTCTCCTCTGGAAACACCATATATTTT.

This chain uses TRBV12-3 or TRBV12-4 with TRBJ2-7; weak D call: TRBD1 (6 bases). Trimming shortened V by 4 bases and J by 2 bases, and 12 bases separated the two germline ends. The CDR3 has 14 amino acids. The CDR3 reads CASSSGVGAYEQYF. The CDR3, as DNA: TGTGCCAGCAGTTCAGGGGTAGGGGCCTACGAGCAGTACTTC.

The CDR3 DNA follows: TGCAGTGGGCAGGGCGGGCTTTCGGGCGAGCAGTACTTC. It encodes CSGQGGLSGEQYF. The V call is TRBV20-1, the J call TRBJ2-7, with D possibly being TRBD1 or TRBD2 (5 bases each). The CDR3 totals 13 residues. Germline CDR1 and CDR2: DFQATT and SNEGSKA (reference sequence). The ends were cut back, 7 bases at V and 6 bases at J, with 19 bases in the middle.

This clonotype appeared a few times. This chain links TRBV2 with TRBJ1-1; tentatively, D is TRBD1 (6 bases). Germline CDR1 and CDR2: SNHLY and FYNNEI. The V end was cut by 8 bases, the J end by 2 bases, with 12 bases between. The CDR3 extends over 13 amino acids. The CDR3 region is CASRGTLNTEAFF. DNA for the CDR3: TGTGCCAGCCGGGGGACACTTAACACTGAAGCTTTCTTT.

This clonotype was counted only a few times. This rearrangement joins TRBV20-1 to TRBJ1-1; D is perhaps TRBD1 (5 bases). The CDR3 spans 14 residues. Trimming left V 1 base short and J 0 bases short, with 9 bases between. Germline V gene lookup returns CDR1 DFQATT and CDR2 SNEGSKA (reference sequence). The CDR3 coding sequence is TGCAGTGCTAGAGTTCGGGGGATGAACACTGAAGCTTTCTTT. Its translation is CSARVRGMNTEAFF.

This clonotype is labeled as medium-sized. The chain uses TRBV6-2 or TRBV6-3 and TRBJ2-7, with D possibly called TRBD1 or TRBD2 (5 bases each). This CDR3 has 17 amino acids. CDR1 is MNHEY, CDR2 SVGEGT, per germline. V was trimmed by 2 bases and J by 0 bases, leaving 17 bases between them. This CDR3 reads CASSYASRGLSSYEQYF. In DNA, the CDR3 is TGTGCCAGCAGTTACGCCAGCCGGGGCTTGAGCTCCTACGAGCAGTACTTC.

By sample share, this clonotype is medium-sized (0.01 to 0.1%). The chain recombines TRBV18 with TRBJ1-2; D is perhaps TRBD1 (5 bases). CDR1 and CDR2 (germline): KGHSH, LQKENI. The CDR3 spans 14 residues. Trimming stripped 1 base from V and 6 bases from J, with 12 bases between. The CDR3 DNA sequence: TGTGCCAGCTCACCACGAGGAAGGGGTGATGGCTACACCTTC. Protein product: CASSPRGRGDGYTF.